This section outlines one TCR beta chain sequence together with its context. The method was immunoSEQ multiplex PCR; TCRdb's version includes in-frame clones alone and lacks a portion of them. The data hold around 65,000 clones, with around 96% observed a single time. The V and J ends lost 4 bases and 7 bases respectively, with 22 bases between them. From germline, CDR1 is SEHNR and CDR2 FQNEAQ (reference sequence). The CDR3 is made up of 17 amino acids. These data belong to a study of shared T cell receptors in the human thymus. The source material was thymocytes. The chain couples TRBV7-9 to TRBJ1-4; D unresolved. The sequence was obtained from a human donor. CDR3 sequence (DNA): TGTGCCAGCAGCTGGGGAAGACCGAAGACCGCTCGTGAAAAACTGTTTTTT. It is translated as CASSWGRPKTAREKLFF.